These T cell receptor beta chains were read from a single sample in a study of T cell changes during pregnancy in multiple sclerosis. Here immunoSEQ multiplex PCR was the method, and the copy in TCRdb shows in-frame clones only, minus some. The sample includes 85,000 to 90,000 clones, approximately 95% of them seen just once. The starting material was peripheral blood, obtained after pregnancy. Every receptor here comes from a female donor in good health, enrolled as a control in a pregnancy study. The CDR3 runs from the conserved cysteine through the conserved F or W.

TRBV5-4,TRBJ1-1,CASSRGRDTEAFF
TRBV11-3,TRBJ1-5,CASSSGQGRNQPQHF
TRBV11-2,TRBJ2-2,CASSLLAGGTGELFF
TRBV27,TRBJ2-7,CASSWAGPYEQYF
TRBV10-3,TRBJ2-2,CAISGTENTGELFF
TRBV18,TRBJ2-1,CASSPRGTREGEFF
TRBV7-2,TRBJ2-3,CASSSLAGTSTDTQYF
TRBV5-4,TRBJ1-3,CASQKQGFGNTIYF
TRBV18,TRBJ1-1,CASSPEQGSTEAFF
TRBV6-5,TRBJ2-4,CASRKEDIQYF
TRBV7-6,TRBJ2-3,CASSSGRGTDTQYF
TRBV9,TRBJ2-7,CASSVGPPSSYEQYF
TRBV11-3,TRBJ2-1,CASSLRLAGVYNEQFF
TRBV19,TRBJ2-5,CASLGDRGLCETQYF
TRBV4-1,TRBJ1-2,CASSQEGTDTVISYGYTF
TRBV28,TRBJ2-1,CASIFGGAGEDEQFF
TRBV18,TRBJ2-7,CASSPRIAETYEQYF
TRBV5-1,TRBJ2-7,CASSLGQVYEQYF
TRBV10-1,TRBJ2-1,CASSPFLREGSCNEQFF
TRBV28,TRBJ1-1,CASSLGSRGGTEAFF
TRBV7-2,TRBJ2-5,CASSLGLAGAPETQYF
TRBV2,TRBJ2-7,CATQRGYEQYF
TRBV5-1,TRBJ1-1,CASSLADRTVEAFF
TRBV19,TRBJ2-1,CASSQGLSRGKGNEQFF